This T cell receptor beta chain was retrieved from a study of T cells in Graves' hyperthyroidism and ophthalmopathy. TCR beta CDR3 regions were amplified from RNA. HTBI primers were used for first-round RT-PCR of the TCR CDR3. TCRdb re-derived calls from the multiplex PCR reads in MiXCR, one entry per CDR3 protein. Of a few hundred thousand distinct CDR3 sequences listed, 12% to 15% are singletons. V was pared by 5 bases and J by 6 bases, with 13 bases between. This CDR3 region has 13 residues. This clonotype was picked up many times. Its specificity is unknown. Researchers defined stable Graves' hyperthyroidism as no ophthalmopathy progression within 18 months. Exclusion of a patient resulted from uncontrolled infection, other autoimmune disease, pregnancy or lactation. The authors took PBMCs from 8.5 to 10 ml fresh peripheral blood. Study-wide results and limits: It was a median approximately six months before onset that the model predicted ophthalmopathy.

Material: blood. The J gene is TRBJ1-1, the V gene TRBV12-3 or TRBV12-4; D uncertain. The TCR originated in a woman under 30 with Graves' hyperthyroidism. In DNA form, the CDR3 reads TGTGCCAGCAGTCCAACACGGGCCCCTGAAGCTTTCTTT. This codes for CASSPTRAPEAFF.